The 22 T cell receptor beta chains below come from one sample, sequenced in a study of T cell responses to AZD1222 COVID-19 vaccine. Sequencing was performed with immunoSEQ multiplex PCR; in TCRdb, only in-frame clones are kept and a portion is missing. The sample contains more than 95,000 clones, around 85% of which appear only once. Material: peripheral blood, obtained 28 days after the second AZD1222 dose. These receptors were collected from an adult who received the AZD1222 COVID-19 vaccine.

V is TRBV9 and J is TRBJ1-6; 8 positions match TRBD1. This CDR3 has 15 residues. The germline CDR1 and CDR2 sequences are SGDLS and YYNGEE. Trimming cost V 4 bases and J 7 bases; bases outside gene matches: 7. The CDR3, as DNA: TGTGCCAGCAGCCCTGGACAGGGTGGAAATTCACCCCTCCACTTT. It codes for CASSPGQGGNSPLHF.

V usage is TRBV30 and J usage is TRBJ1-1, with D uncertain. This CDR3 is built from 14 residues. From germline, CDR1 is GTSNPN and CDR2 SVGIG (reference sequence). Trimming left V 0 bases short and J 1 base short, with 9 bases between. CDR3 region: CAWSVMARNTEAFF. The CDR3 bases are TGTGCCTGGAGTGTCATGGCACGGAACACTGAAGCTTTCTTT. The full variable domain, completed using reference TRBV30 and TRBJ1-1, is SQTIHQWPATLVQPVGSPLSLECTVEGTSNPNLYWYRQAAGRGLQLLFYSVGIGQISSEVPQNLSASRPQDRQFILSSKKLLLSDSGFYLCAWSVMARNTEAFFGQGTRLTVV.

The chain carries TRBV30 and TRBJ2-7, with 7 bases matching TRBD2. V was clipped by 2 bases and J by 12 bases; unmatched bases: 19. Germline V gene sequence: CDR1 GTSNPN, CDR2 SVGIG (reference sequence). The CDR3 is 15 amino acids. CDR3 protein: CAWSLDSLGLGGRYF. The CDR3 nucleotides read TGTGCCTGGAGTCTAGACAGCCTCGGCTTGGGAGGGCGGTACTTC. Full variable domain (remainder filled in from reference TRBV30 and TRBJ2-7): SQTIHQWPATLVQPVGSPLSLECTVEGTSNPNLYWYRQAAGRGLQLLFYSVGIGQISSEVPQNLSASRPQDRQFILSSKKLLLSDSGFYLCAWSLDSLGLGGRYFGPGTRLTVT.

V is TRBV5-6 and J is TRBJ2-1; TRBD2 agrees at 8 bases. CDR1 SGHDT and CDR2 YYEEEE come from the germline V gene. Trimming removed 1 base from V and 6 bases from J; junction bases left unmatched: 6. This CDR3 is built from 15 residues. CDR3 sequence reads: CASSLLGRAINEQFF. CDR3 bases: TGTGCCAGCAGCTTGCTCGGGAGGGCTATCAATGAGCAGTTCTTC.

J is TRBJ2-3 and V is TRBV11-2; either TRBD1 or TRBD2 may supply D (5 bases each). This CDR3 has 17 amino acids. Germline V lookup: CDR1 SGHAT, CDR2 FQNNGV. V lost 1 base, J lost 4 bases, and 18 bases lay in between. The CDR3 sequence: CASSLALRDGMSDTQYF. The CDR3 nucleotides read TGTGCCAGCAGCTTAGCCCTCAGGGACGGAATGTCAGATACGCAGTATTTT.

This chain connects TRBV3-1 (or the pseudogene TRBV3-2) to TRBJ2-3, with 8 bases lining up with TRBD2. The CDR3 runs 15 residues. The junction had 4 bases not matched to a gene; V was cut back by 5 bases and J by 0 bases. Germline V gives CDR1 LGHDT, CDR2 YNNKEL (reference sequence). CDR3: CASSVRGASTDTQYF. The CDR3 nucleotides read TGTGCCAGCAGCGTGCGGGGGGCCAGCACAGATACGCAGTATTTT.

This rearrangement joins TRBV5-1 to TRBJ1-6; D unclear. The CDR3 runs to 14 residues. From germline, CDR1 is SGHRS and CDR2 YFSETQ. Deletions cut 0 bases from V and 10 bases from J, with 11 bases between. The CDR3 region is CASSLESPSSPLHF. CDR3 nucleotide sequence: TGCGCCAGCAGCTTGGAATCGCCAAGCTCACCCCTCCACTTT.

The rearrangement links TRBV7-9 to TRBJ1-5; D is unresolved. CDR1 is SEHNR and CDR2 is FQNEAQ in the germline V gene (reference sequence). The V gene lost 7 bases and the J gene lost 10 bases, with 14 bases spanning the gap. The CDR3 is 12 residues long. The CDR3 bases are TGTGCCAGCACCCCGGTTCGCGAACCCCAGCATTTT. It codes for CASTPVREPQHF.

The chain is built from TRBV6-5 and TRBJ1-2; D remains ambiguous. The CDR3 has 13 residues. CDR1 is MNHEY, CDR2 SVGAGI, per germline. The V end lost 4 bases, the J end lost 4 bases, and 10 bases lay between the germline ends. In DNA form, the CDR3 reads TGTGCCAGCAGTTTTGAAGGAAGCTATGGCTACACCTTC. The encoded protein is CASSFEGSYGYTF.

The rearrangement joins TRBV29-1 to TRBJ2-3; 10 positions match TRBD1. Germline lookup yields CDR1 SQVTM and CDR2 ANQGSEA. The CDR3 totals 14 residues. The ends lost 7 bases at V and 4 bases at J; junction bases unmatched: 8. The CDR3 sequence is CSANRDRGSDTQYF. CDR3 DNA sequence: TGCAGCGCAAACCGGGACAGGGGATCAGATACGCAGTATTTT.

The rearrangement links TRBV5-6 to TRBJ2-1; D is uncertain. Germline values: CDR1 SGHDT, CDR2 YYEEEE. Trimming took off 4 bases at V and 9 bases at J, with 11 bases between the two ends. CDR3 length: 12 amino acids. The chain's CDR3 is CASSRLVGEQFF. The CDR3 DNA sequence: TGTGCCAGCAGCCGACTTGTAGGTGAGCAGTTCTTC. Filled out from reference TRBV5-6 and TRBJ2-1, the complete variable domain reads DAGVTQSPTHLIKTRGQQVTLRCSPKSGHDTVSWYQQALGQGPQFIFQYYEEEERQRGNFPDRFSGHQFPNYSSELNVNALLLGDSALYLCASSRLVGEQFFGPGTRLTVL.

Comments on this clone: One end of the junction fails to match germline, which may point to a read error. The chain couples TRBV7-9 to TRBJ2-3; the D gene is possibly TRBD2 (6 bases). Germline loops: CDR1 SEHNR, CDR2 FQNEAQ (reference sequence). The length of the CDR3 is 17 residues. CDR3 DNA: TGTGCAAGCAGCTTAGTCGGCGGGGCCTTAAGCACAGATACGCAGTATTTT. The encoded protein is CASSLVGGALSTDTQYF.

This chain connects TRBV27 to TRBJ1-1; D is unresolved. The CDR3 covers 13 residues. CDR1 is MNHEY, CDR2 SMNVEV, per germline (reference sequence). V shed 0 bases and J shed 10 bases, with 12 bases lying between them. The CDR3 spells CASSLSPYWGAFF. The DNA for the CDR3 is TGTGCCAGCAGTTTATCGCCCTACTGGGGAGCTTTCTTT.

CDR3 in DNA: TGTGCCAGCAGCTTACCGGGGGGACTGAACACTGAAGCTTTCTTT. Translation gives CASSLPGGLNTEAFF. The J gene is TRBJ1-1, the V gene TRBV7-8, with a tentative D call TRBD1 (5 bases). The CDR3 runs 15 residues. CDR1 and CDR2 from the germline V gene are SGHVS and FQNEAQ. Trimming shortened V by 2 bases and J by 0 bases, and 10 bases separated the two germline ends.

The count of this clone is one. The V call is TRBV10-3, the J call TRBJ2-3; no firm D call. V was pared by 10 bases and J by 1 base, with 12 bases between. In germline, CDR1 is ENHRY, CDR2 SYGVKD. This CDR3 region has 13 residues. In DNA, the CDR3 is TGTGCCACCAAGGCCAGAGGCACAGATACGCAGTATTTT. It encodes CATKARGTDTQYF.

J is TRBJ2-7 and V is TRBV7-2, with 9 bases fitting TRBD2. Trimming at V came to 6 bases and at J to 4 bases, leaving 10 bases not matched to a gene. Germline assignment: CDR1 SGHTA and CDR2 FQGNSA. This CDR3 spans 15 amino acids. CDR3 in DNA: TGTGCCAGCAGACCTAAGGGACTAGCACTATACGAGCAGTACTTC. Translation gives CASRPKGLALYEQYF. The whole variable domain, remainder taken from reference TRBV7-2 and TRBJ2-7, is GAGVSQSPSNKVTEKGKDVELRCDPISGHTALYWYRQSLGQGLEFLIYFQGNSAPDKSGLPSDRFSAERTGGSVSTLTIQRTQQEDSAVYLCASRPKGLALYEQYFGPGTRLTVT.

The gene calls are TRBV7-9 and TRBJ1-2, with 7 bases that match TRBD1. In germline, CDR1 is SEHNR, CDR2 FQNEAQ (reference sequence). This CDR3 is built from 15 residues. The J segment lost 3 bases and the V segment lost 5 bases, leaving 9 bases of the junction unmatched. The CDR3 loop is CASSTSTGTYYGYTF. DNA of the CDR3: TGTGCCAGCAGCACCTCGACAGGGACATACTATGGCTACACCTTC.

The rearrangement joins TRBV10-3 to TRBJ1-5, with D uncertain. Trimming pared 0 bases from V and 2 bases from J, leaving 2 bases between. This CDR3 is built from 13 residues. CDR1 and CDR2 from the germline V gene are ENHRY and SYGVKD. The CDR3 here is CAISESGNQPQHF. Written as DNA, the CDR3 is TGTGCCATCAGTGAGTCCGGCAATCAGCCCCAGCATTTT.

The chain has TRBV3-1 (or the pseudogene TRBV3-2) and TRBJ2-7, with TRBD2 matching over 7 bases. The CDR3 is 13 residues long. Germline V gene sequence: CDR1 LGHDT, CDR2 YNNKEL (reference sequence). V gave up 8 bases and J gave up 0 bases; unmatched junction bases: 4. The CDR3 spells CASGGENSYEQYF. CDR3 sequence (DNA): TGTGCCAGCGGGGGGGAGAACTCCTACGAGCAGTACTTC.

This clone was found once. The V call is TRBV7-2, the J call TRBJ2-1; TRBD1 matches 10 bases. The trim removed 5 bases at V and 6 bases at J, leaving 7 bases unmatched. Germline CDR1 is SGHTA and CDR2 is FQGNSA. The CDR3 is made up of 15 amino acids. The CDR3 coding sequence is TGTGCCAGCAGCGTCACCGGGACAGGGGTCAATGAGCAGTTCTTC. Protein product: CASSVTGTGVNEQFF. The whole variable domain, filled in from reference TRBV7-2 and TRBJ2-1, reads GAGVSQSPSNKVTEKGKDVELRCDPISGHTALYWYRQSLGQGLEFLIYFQGNSAPDKSGLPSDRFSAERTGGSVSTLTIQRTQQEDSAVYLCASSVTGTGVNEQFFGPGTRLTVL.

The rearrangement links TRBV6-2 or TRBV6-3 to TRBJ2-2; D gene ambiguous. V lost 6 bases, J lost 7 bases, and 9 bases lay in between. CDR1 MNHEY and CDR2 SVGEGT come from the germline V gene. The CDR3 is 12 residues long. The CDR3 DNA reads as TGTGCCAGCAGCCTAACCAGCGGGGAGCTGTTTTTT. Its translation: CASSLTSGELFF.

This rearrangement joins TRBV19 to TRBJ2-7; D is undetermined. This CDR3 contains 14 residues. V was shortened by 11 bases and J by 0 bases, with 17 bases between the two germline ends. Germline-derived CDR1 and CDR2 are LNHDA and SQIVND (reference sequence). The CDR3 here is CASSIISDSYEQYF. Written as DNA, the CDR3 is TGTGCCTCCTCAATAATATCGGACTCCTACGAGCAGTACTTC.